The 5 T cell receptor beta chains below all came from one sample that was sequenced in a study of lung T cells in sarcoidosis with Löfgren's syndrome. TCRdb recomputed calls from the reads with MiXCR, one row per CDR3 protein. This table has 58,000 or so distinct CDR3 sequences, 21% appearing once. What was sequenced was CD4+ T cells from PBMCs. Receptor source: a human donor with sarcoidosis (Löfgren's syndrome or another form), or a control subject (not recorded which).

In this sample, this clonotype turned up once. The junction departs from germline at one end; a sequencing error may be responsible. This chain links TRBV11-2 with TRBJ2-3, with 8 nucleotides matching TRBD1. In germline, CDR1 is SGHAT, CDR2 FQNNGV. The CDR3 extends over 19 amino acids. The CDR3 here is CASSPGLRPGQGGRNTKYF. DNA for the CDR3: TGTGCCAGCAGCCCGGGCCTTCGACCCGGACAGGGCGGTCGTAATACGAAGTATTTT.

This clonotype has just a few counts. The V gene is TRBV9, the J gene TRBJ2-1, with D possibly matching TRBD2 (6 bases). The V gene lost 3 bases and the J gene lost 0 bases, with 16 bases spanning the gap. In germline, CDR1 is SGDLS, CDR2 YYNGEE. This CDR3 spans 17 amino acids. The CDR3 DNA follows: TGTGCCAGCAGCGCGGGTTTTAGCGGAGGCTCCTACAATGAGCAGTTCTTC. This sequence encodes CASSAGFSGGSYNEQFF.

This chain links TRBV6-1 with TRBJ1-2; 8 nucleotides align to TRBD1. CDR3 length equals 13 residues. The V and J ends lost 6 bases and 8 bases, in that order; junction bases with no gene match: 8. The germline V gene encodes CDR1 MNHNS and CDR2 SASEGT. CDR3: CASRKTGAGGYTF. In DNA, the CDR3 is TGTGCCAGCAGAAAGACAGGGGCGGGGGGCTACACCTTC.

This clonotype has only a few counts. J is TRBJ2-2 and V is TRBV29-1; D is unresolved. Germline values: CDR1 SQVTM, CDR2 ANQGSEA. The CDR3 runs to 10 residues. Trimming took 6 bases from V and 5 from J, leaving 4 bases between them. CDR3 DNA: TGCAGCGTGCAAACCGGGGAGCTGTTTTTT. Amino acid sequence: CSVQTGELFF.

V usage is TRBV3-1 and J usage is TRBJ2-6; D is ambiguous. Trimming took off 6 bases at V and 3 bases at J, with 15 bases between the two ends. The CDR3 is made up of 16 amino acids. CDR1 and CDR2 (germline): LGHDT, YNNKEL (reference sequence). This CDR3 reads CASRMTALGGANVLTF. CDR3 in DNA: TGTGCCAGCAGAATGACCGCTCTGGGTGGGGCCAACGTCCTGACTTTC.